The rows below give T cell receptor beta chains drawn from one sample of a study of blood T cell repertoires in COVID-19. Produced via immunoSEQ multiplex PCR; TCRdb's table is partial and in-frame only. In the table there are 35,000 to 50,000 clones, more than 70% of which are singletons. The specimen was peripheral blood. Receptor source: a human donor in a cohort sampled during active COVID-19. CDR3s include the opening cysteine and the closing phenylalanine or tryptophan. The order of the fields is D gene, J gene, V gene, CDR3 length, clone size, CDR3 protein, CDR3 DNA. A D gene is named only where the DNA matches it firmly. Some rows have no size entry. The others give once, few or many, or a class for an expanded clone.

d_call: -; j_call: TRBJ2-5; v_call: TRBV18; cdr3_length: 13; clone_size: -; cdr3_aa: CASSPPVGETQYF; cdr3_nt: TGTGCCAGCTCACCACCGGTCGGGGAGACCCAGTACTTC
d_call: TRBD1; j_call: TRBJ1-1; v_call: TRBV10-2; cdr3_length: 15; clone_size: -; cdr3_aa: CASSGTGGEVTEAFF; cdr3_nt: TGCGCCAGCAGTGGGACAGGGGGCGAGGTAACTGAAGCTTTCTTT
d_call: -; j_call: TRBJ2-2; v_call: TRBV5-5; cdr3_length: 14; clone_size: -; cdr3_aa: CASSLYSRAGELFF; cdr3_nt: TGTGCCAGCAGCTTGTACAGCAGGGCCGGGGAGCTGTTTTTT
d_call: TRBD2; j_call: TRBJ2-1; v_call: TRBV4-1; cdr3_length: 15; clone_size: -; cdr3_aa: CASSPGLAGAGEQFF; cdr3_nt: TGCGCCAGCAGCCCCGGACTAGCGGGGGCAGGTGAGCAGTTCTTC
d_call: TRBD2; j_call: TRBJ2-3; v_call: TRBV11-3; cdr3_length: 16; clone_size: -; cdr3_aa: CASSLELAGGTDTQYF; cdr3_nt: TGTGCCAGCAGCTTAGAACTAGCGGGGGGAACAGATACGCAGTATTTT
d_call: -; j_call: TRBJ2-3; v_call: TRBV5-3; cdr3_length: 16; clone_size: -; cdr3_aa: CARSLDGEVSTDTQYF; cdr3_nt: TGTGCCAGAAGCTTGGACGGGGAAGTGTCCACAGATACGCAGTATTTT
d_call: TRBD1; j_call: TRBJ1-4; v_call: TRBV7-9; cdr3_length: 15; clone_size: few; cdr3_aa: CASSSQTGGSEKLFF; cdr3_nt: TGTGCCAGCAGCTCCCAGACAGGGGGTAGTGAAAAACTGTTTTTT
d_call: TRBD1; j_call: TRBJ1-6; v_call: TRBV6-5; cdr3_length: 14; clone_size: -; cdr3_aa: CASSTGTGNSPLHF; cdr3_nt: TGTGCCAGCAGCACCGGGACAGGGAATTCACCCCTCCACTTT
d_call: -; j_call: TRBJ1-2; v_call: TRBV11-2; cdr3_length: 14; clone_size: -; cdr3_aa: CATPAQPPSDGYTF; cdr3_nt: TGTGCCACCCCCGCCCAGCCTCCTAGCGATGGCTACACCTTC
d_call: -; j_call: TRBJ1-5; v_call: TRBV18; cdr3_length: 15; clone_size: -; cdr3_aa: CASSPDSNSNQPQHF; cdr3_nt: TGTGCCAGCTCACCAGACAGCAATAGCAATCAGCCCCAGCATTTT
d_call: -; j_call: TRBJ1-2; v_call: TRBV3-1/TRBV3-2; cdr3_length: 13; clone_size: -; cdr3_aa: CASSQGGAFGYTF; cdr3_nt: TGTGCCAGCAGCCAAGGGGGCGCCTTTGGCTACACCTTC
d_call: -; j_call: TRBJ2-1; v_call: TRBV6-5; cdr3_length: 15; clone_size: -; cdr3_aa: CASSLEGGSYNEQFF; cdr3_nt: TGTGCCAGCAGTCTCGAGGGGGGGTCCTACAATGAGCAGTTCTTC
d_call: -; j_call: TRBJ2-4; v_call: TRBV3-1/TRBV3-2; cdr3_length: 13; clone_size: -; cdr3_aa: CASSQEGPMVLYF; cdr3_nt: TGTGCCAGCAGCCAAGAGGGGCCAATGGTTCTGTACTTC
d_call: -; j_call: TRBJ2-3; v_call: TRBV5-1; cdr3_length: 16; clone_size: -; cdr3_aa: CASSLAPGIRADTQYF; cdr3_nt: TGCGCCAGCAGCTTGGCTCCAGGGATTCGCGCAGATACGCAGTATTTT
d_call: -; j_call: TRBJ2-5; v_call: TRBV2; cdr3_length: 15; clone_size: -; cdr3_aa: CASMVERATQETQYF; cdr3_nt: TGTGCCAGCATGGTGGAGCGGGCGACCCAAGAGACCCAGTACTTC
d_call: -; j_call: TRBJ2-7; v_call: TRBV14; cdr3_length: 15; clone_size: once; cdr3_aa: CASSQEAGEGLEQYF; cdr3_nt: TGTGCCAGCAGCCAAGAAGCAGGCGAGGGTCTCGAGCAGTACTTC
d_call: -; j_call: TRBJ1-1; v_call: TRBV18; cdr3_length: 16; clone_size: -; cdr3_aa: CASSPPDRLTNTEAFF; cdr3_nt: TGTGCCAGCTCACCACCGGACAGACTGACGAACACTGAAGCTTTCTTT
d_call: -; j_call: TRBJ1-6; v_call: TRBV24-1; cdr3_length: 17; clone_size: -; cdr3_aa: CATSDGRGSSYNSPLHF; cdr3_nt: TGTGCCACCAGTGACGGACGGGGGAGCTCCTATAATTCACCCCTCCACTTT
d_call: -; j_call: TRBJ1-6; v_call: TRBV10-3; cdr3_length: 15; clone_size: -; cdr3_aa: CAISESMGAASPLHF; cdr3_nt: TGTGCCATCAGTGAGTCTATGGGGGCGGCTTCACCCCTCCACTTT
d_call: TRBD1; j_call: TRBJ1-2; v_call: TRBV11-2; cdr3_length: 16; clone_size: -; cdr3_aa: CASSLAARGQGYGYTF; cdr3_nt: TGTGCCAGCAGCTTAGCCGCCAGGGGGCAGGGGTATGGCTACACCTTC
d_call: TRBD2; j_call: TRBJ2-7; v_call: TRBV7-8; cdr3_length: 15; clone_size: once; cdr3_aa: CASSLSRLASYEQYF; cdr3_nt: TGTGCCAGCAGCCTCTCGCGACTAGCTTCCTACGAGCAGTACTTC
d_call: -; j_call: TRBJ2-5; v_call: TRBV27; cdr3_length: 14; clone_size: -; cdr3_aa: CASSSLSAGETQYF; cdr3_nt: TGTGCCAGCAGTAGCCTGAGTGCAGGCGAGACCCAGTACTTC
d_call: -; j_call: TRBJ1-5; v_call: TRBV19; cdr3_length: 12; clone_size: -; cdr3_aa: CASTQALQPQHF; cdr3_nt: TGTGCCAGTACGCAAGCATTGCAGCCCCAGCATTTT